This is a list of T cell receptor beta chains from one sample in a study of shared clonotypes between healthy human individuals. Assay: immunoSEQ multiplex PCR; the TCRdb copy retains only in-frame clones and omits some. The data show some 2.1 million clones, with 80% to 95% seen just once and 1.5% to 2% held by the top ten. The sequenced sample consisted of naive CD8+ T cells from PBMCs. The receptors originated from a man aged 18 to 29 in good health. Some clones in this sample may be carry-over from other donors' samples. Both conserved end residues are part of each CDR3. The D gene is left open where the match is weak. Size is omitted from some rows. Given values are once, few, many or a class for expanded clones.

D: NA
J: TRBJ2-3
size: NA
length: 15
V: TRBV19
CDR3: CASTSRGTGTDTQYF
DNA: TGTGCCAGTACCTCGCGCGGGACGGGCACAGATACGCAGTATTTT

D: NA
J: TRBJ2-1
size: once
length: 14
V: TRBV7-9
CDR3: CASSLGGTYNEQFF
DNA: TGTGCCAGCAGCTTAGGGGGTACCTACAATGAGCAGTTCTTC

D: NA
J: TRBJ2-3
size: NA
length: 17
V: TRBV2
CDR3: CASTGLTLGDGADTQYF
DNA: TGTGCCAGCACCGGACTGACTCTCGGAGATGGCGCAGATACGCAGTATTTT

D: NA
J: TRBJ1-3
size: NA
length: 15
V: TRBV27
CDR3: CASSTGLGSGNTIYF
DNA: TGTGCCAGCAGTACGGGCTTGGGCTCTGGAAACACCATATATTTT

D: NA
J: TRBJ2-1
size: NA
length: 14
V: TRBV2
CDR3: CASTKRFPYNEQFF
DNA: TGTGCCAGCACGAAACGGTTCCCCTACAATGAGCAGTTCTTC

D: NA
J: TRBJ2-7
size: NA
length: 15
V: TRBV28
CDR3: CASSLVPGVTYEQYF
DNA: TGTGCCAGCAGTTTGGTCCCCGGCGTCACCTACGAGCAGTACTTC

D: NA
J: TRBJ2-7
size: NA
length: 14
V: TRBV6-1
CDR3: CASRHRDGTYEQYF
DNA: TGTGCCAGCAGGCACCGGGACGGAACCTACGAGCAGTACTTC

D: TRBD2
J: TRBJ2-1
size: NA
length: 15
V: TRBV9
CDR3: CASSVLAGVHNEQFF
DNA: TGTGCCAGCAGCGTTTTAGCGGGAGTTCACAATGAGCAGTTCTTC

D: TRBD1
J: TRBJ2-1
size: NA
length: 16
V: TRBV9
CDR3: CASSAGQEWPYNEQFF
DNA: TGTGCCAGCAGCGCGGGACAGGAATGGCCCTACAATGAGCAGTTCTTC

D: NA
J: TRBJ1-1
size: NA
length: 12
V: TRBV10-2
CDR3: CASSERVPEAFF
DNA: TGCGCCAGCAGTGAAAGAGTCCCTGAAGCTTTCTTT

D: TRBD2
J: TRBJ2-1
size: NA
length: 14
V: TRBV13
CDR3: CASSLLAAYNEQFF
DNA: TGTGCCAGCAGCCTCCTAGCGGCCTACAATGAGCAGTTCTTC

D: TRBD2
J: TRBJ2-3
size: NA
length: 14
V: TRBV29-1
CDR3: CSVEGLAGVDTQYF
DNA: TGCAGCGTTGAAGGACTAGCGGGAGTAGATACGCAGTATTTT

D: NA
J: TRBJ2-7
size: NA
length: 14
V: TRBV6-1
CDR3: CASSEELANYEQYF
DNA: TGTGCCAGCAGTGAGGAGCTCGCCAACTACGAGCAGTACTTC

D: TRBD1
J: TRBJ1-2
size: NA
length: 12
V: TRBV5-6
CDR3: CASQGQGVGYTF
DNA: TGTGCCAGCCAAGGACAGGGTGTCGGCTACACCTTC

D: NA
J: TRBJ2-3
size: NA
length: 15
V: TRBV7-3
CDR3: CASSLISGARDTQYF
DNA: TGTGCCAGCAGCTTGATATCGGGGGCTCGAGATACGCAGTATTTT

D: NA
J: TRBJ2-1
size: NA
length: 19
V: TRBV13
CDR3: CASSAATSGTSSSYNEQFF
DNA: TGTGCCAGCAGCGCTGCTACCTCCGGGACGTCGAGCTCCTACAATGAGCAGTTCTTC

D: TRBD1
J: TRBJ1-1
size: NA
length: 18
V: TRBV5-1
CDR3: CASSLGDRGSHMNTEAFF
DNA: TGCGCCAGCAGCTTGGGGGACAGGGGGAGCCACATGAACACTGAAGCTTTCTTT

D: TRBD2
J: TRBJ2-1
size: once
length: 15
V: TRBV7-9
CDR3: CASSSIAGGTSEQFF
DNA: TGTGCCAGCAGCTCCATAGCGGGAGGTACGAGTGAGCAGTTCTTC

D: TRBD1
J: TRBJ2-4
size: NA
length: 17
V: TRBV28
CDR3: CASSSPWEGGDSNIQYF
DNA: TGTGCCAGCAGTTCCCCCTGGGAAGGGGGCGACTCGAACATTCAGTACTTC

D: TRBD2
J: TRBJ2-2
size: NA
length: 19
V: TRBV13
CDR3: CASSPIGTSGVTNTGELFF
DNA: TGTGCCAGCAGCCCGATTGGGACTAGCGGGGTTACGAACACCGGGGAGCTGTTTTTT

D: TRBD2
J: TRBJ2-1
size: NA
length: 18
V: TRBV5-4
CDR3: CASSPVAGRTSFDNEQFF
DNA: TGTGCCAGCAGCCCTGTTGCGGGACGGACTAGCTTTGACAATGAGCAGTTCTTC

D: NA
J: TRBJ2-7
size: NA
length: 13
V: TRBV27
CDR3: CASSLLPTYEQYF
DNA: TGTGCCAGCAGTTTACTCCCGACCTACGAGCAGTACTTC

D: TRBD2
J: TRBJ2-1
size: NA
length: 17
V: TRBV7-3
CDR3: CASSLYGGLAGTGEQFF
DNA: TGTGCCAGCAGCTTATATGGCGGGCTAGCGGGAACTGGTGAGCAGTTCTTC

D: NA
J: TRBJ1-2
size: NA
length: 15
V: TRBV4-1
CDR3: CASSQDHGRVKGYTF
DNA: TGCGCCAGCAGCCAAGATCATGGCAGGGTGAAGGGCTACACCTTC

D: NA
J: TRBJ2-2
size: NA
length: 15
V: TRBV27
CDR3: CASTKTGGGTGELFF
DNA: TGTGCCAGCACGAAGACCGGGGGTGGCACCGGGGAGCTGTTTTTT

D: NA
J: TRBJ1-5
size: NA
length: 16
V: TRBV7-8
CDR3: CASRARGGTSNQPQHF
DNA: TGTGCCAGCAGGGCTAGGGGGGGTACAAGCAATCAGCCCCAGCATTTT